This entry lists 14 T cell receptor beta chains sequenced from one sample in a study of cytomegalovirus exposure and HLA in healthy donors. This PCR relied on a set of 60 Vbeta primers and 13 Jbeta primers. The assay was immunoSEQ multiplex PCR, and TCRdb's table has in-frame clones only and misses some. There are about 33,000 clones in the sample; around 49% occur only once, and 6.2% lies in the top ten. Sample: PBMCs. These receptors were taken from a woman aged 35 to 49 in good health and CMV-seropositive.

The V gene is TRBV7-8, the J gene TRBJ1-5; maybe TRBD1 (5 bases). CDR1 and CDR2 from the germline V gene are SGHVS and FQNEAQ. The CDR3 totals 14 residues. V gave up 3 bases and J gave up 1 base, with 7 bases separating them. The CDR3 region has the DNA TGTGCCAGCAGCTTTGGGGCAAGCAATCAGCCCCAGCATTTT. Translating it yields CASSFGASNQPQHF.

The gene calls are TRBV6-1 and TRBJ2-1; TRBD1 matches at 7 bases. Germline trimming cut 6 bases from V and 1 base from J; bases unmatched to any gene: 0. Germline V gives CDR1 MNHNS, CDR2 SASEGT. The CDR3 consists of 13 residues. The CDR3 DNA follows: TGTGCCAGCAGGACAGGGTCCTACAATGAGCAGTTCTTC. Translating it yields CASRTGSYNEQFF.

This rearrangement joins TRBV7-9 to TRBJ1-5; 7 nucleotides match TRBD1. The V and J ends lost 5 bases and 5 bases, in that order; junction bases with no gene match: 6. This CDR3 is built from 14 residues. Germline CDR1 and CDR2: SEHNR and FQNEAQ (reference sequence). CDR3 sequence (DNA): TGTGCCAGCAGCGGTACAGGGGTTGATCAGCCCCAGCATTTT. It encodes CASSGTGVDQPQHF.

The chain's CDR3 is CASSLNPGRTYGYTF. The CDR3 DNA sequence: TGTGCCAGCAGCTTAAACCCCGGTCGAACCTATGGCTACACCTTC. The rearrangement joins TRBV7-3 to TRBJ1-2; the D is unclear. Germline-derived CDR1 and CDR2 are SGHTA and FQGTGA. This CDR3 is built from 15 residues. Trimming pared 1 base from V and 4 bases from J, leaving 13 bases between.

The V gene is TRBV19, the J gene TRBJ2-7; 8 positions agree with TRBD2. The germline gives CDR1 LNHDA, CDR2 SQIVND (reference sequence). J gave up 7 bases and V 5 bases, and 16 bases lay outside the gene matches. The CDR3 totals 16 residues. The CDR3 sequence: CASSVTGTRTRGEQYF. The CDR3 bases are TGTGCCAGTAGTGTCACCGGGACTAGAACACGAGGGGAGCAGTACTTC.

CDR3 sequence: CASSYTVSQGNYGYTF. CDR3 DNA sequence: TGTGCCAGCAGTTACACCGTGAGCCAGGGGAACTATGGCTACACCTTC. The chain uses TRBV6-5 and TRBJ1-2; TRBD1 is a possible D gene (6 bases). CDR3 length: 16 residues. V was clipped by 2 bases and J by 2 bases, with 15 bases between them. Germline V gene sequence: CDR1 MNHEY, CDR2 SVGAGI.

The chain is built from TRBV27 and TRBJ1-1, with TRBD1 matching 7 bases. Trimming at V came to 6 bases and at J to 8 bases, leaving 3 bases not matched to a gene. CDR3 length: 11 residues. Looked up from germline, CDR1 is MNHEY and CDR2 is SMNVEV (reference sequence). As DNA, the CDR3 is TGTGCCAGCAGCTCGACAGGGGAAGCTTTCTTT. Encoded protein: CASSSTGEAFF.

This clone was recorded only once. The chain combines TRBV10-1 with TRBJ1-3; a weak D match, TRBD1 (6 bases). The germline gives CDR1 WNHNN, CDR2 SYGVQD (reference sequence). This CDR3 is 13 amino acids long. Trimming removed 9 bases at V and 0 bases at J, with 9 bases between. The CDR3 DNA sequence: TGCGCCAGGGGGGCCTCCTCTGGAAACACCATATATTTT. Its protein product is CARGASSGNTIYF.

V and J are TRBV12-2 and TRBJ2-5; the table's D call, TRBD2, has no DNA check behind it. TRBV12-2 corresponds to a pseudogene. CDR3 length: 19 residues. The CDR3 protein is CASRLVVVVMVGSQEAQYF. Here the CDR3 DNA reads TGTGCAAGTCGCTTAGTAGTAGTGGTCATGGTCGGCTCCCAAGAGGCCCAGTACTTC.

Comment on this clone: A read error may produce the germline difference seen at one junction end. The chain carries TRBV28 and TRBJ1-2; maybe TRBD1 (6 bases). The CDR3 spans 16 residues. Germline lookup yields CDR1 MDHEN and CDR2 SYDVKM. CDR3 sequence reads: CASSQWQGRTKYGYTF. The CDR3 DNA follows: TGTGCCAGCAGTCAGTGGCAGGGGAGAACTAAATATGGCTACACCTTC.

J is TRBJ2-3 and V is TRBV4-1; TRBD2 is a possible D gene (6 bases). V was clipped by 4 bases and J by 0 bases, with 11 bases between them. The germline CDR1 and CDR2 sequences are MGHRA and YSYEKL. The CDR3 consists of 15 residues. The CDR3 loop reads CASSRGGPSTDTQYF. The CDR3, as DNA: TGCGCCAGCAGCCGGGGAGGCCCAAGCACAGATACGCAGTATTTT.

In this sample, this clone turned up a few times. The chain recombines TRBV9 with TRBJ1-1; a weak D match, TRBD1 (6 bases). V was clipped by 0 bases and J by 6 bases, with 12 bases between them. The CDR3 consists of 14 residues. Per germline, CDR1 SGDLS and CDR2 YYNGEE. In DNA, the CDR3 is TGTGCCAGCAGCGTAGGTAGAGAGGGGGCTGAAGCTTTCTTT. Its protein product is CASSVGREGAEAFF.

This chain joins TRBV4-2 and TRBJ1-6; 7 bases line up with TRBD1. J gave up 8 bases and V 5 bases, and 0 bases lay outside the gene matches. The CDR3 sequence is 12 residues long. Germline CDR1 LGHNA, CDR2 YNFKEQ. DNA for the CDR3: TGTGCCAGCAGCACAGGGGATTCACCCCTCCACTTT. Residues: CASSTGDSPLHF.

The chain links TRBV6-1 to TRBJ1-2; no clear D. V lost 0 bases and J 8 bases, leaving 10 bases between the germline ends. There are 13 residues in the CDR3. Germline V gene data show CDR1 as MNHNS and CDR2 as SASEGT. The CDR3 bases are TGTGCCAGCAGTGAAGCTGGGCGCTCAGGCTACACCTTC. The encoded protein is CASSEAGRSGYTF.